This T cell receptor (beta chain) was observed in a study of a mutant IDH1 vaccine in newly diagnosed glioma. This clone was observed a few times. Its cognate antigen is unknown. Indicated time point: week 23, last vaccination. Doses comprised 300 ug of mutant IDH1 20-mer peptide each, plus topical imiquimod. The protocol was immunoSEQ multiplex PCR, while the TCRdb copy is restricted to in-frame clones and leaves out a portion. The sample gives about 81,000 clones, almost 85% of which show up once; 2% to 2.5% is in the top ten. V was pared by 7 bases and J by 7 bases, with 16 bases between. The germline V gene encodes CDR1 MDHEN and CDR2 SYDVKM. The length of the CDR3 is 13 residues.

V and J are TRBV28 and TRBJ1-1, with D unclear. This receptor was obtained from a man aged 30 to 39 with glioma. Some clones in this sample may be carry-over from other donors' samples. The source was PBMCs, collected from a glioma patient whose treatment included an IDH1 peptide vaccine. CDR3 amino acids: CASTVNWGDEAFF. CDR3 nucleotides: TGTGCCAGCACCGTAAACTGGGGAGATGAAGCTTTCTTT.